The source of this TCR beta chain is a study of T cells in Graves' hyperthyroidism and ophthalmopathy. This clonotype showed up just a few times. Its antigen is undetermined. Patients aged 18 to 65 had newly diagnosed hyperthyroidism that had lasted under 2 months. Any patient presenting with uncontrolled infection, other autoimmune disease, pregnancy or lactation was left out. Study-level results: Most expanded thyroid clonotypes above 0.001 also appeared in blood. In the analysis, a 13 V-J model separated ophthalmopathy from stable hyperthyroidism.

Amplified regions were TCR beta CDR3 sequences from RNA transcripts. TCR CDR3 regions were first amplified by RT-PCR with HTBI primers. TCRdb called the multiplex PCR reads again in MiXCR, with one record for every CDR3 protein. This repertoire shows about 400,000 distinct CDR3 sequences, around 16% found once; its top ten account for 11% to 15%. Unmatched junction bases numbered 10, after V lost 3 bases and J lost 2 bases. Per the germline V gene, CDR1 is SGDLS and CDR2 is YYNGEE. CDR3 length: 18 amino acids. The J gene is TRBJ2-6, the V gene TRBV9; 8 bases are shared with TRBD1. Sequenced sample: blood. The TCR sequence derives from a woman under 30 with Graves' hyperthyroidism. The CDR3: CASSAHDRGGTGANVLTF. The CDR3 region has the DNA TGTGCCAGCAGCGCTCATGACAGGGGAGGCACTGGGGCCAACGTCCTGACTTTC.